The rows below give T cell receptor beta chains drawn from one sample of a study of shared clonotypes between healthy human individuals. Measured with immunoSEQ multiplex PCR; TCRdb has only the in-frame clones, and not every one. The sample carries about 510,000 clones, 75% to 85% recorded once. Material for sequencing was PBMCs. The receptors derive from a woman between 40 and 50 years old in good health. Some clones in this sample may be carry-over from other donors' samples. Each CDR3 is given with its conserved first and last residue. Fields, in order: V gene, J gene, clone size, D gene, CDR3 DNA, CDR3 protein. A D gene is named only where the DNA matches it firmly. Rows give clone size only sometimes, using once, few, many, or a class for an expanded clone.

>TRBV28|TRBJ1-5|few|.
TGTGCCAGCAGATGGGACAGCAATCAGCCCCAGCATTTT
CASRWDSNQPQHF
>TRBV7-8|TRBJ1-1|few|.
TGTGCCAGCAGCCCCTGGGGGCAGGGGATAGGTGAAGCTTTCTTT
CASSPWGQGIGEAFF
>TRBV7-2|TRBJ1-1|.|.
TGTGCCAGCAGCTTGTCTATGAACACTGAAGCTTTCTTT
CASSLSMNTEAFF
>TRBV28|TRBJ2-5|.|TRBD1
TGTGCCAGTAAAGGGGGCCAGGAGACCCAGTACTTC
CASKGGQETQYF
>TRBV5-5|TRBJ2-5|.|TRBD2
TGTGCCAGCAGCGCTACCGGGACTAAAGAGACCCAGTACTTC
CASSATGTKETQYF
>TRBV6-1|TRBJ1-5|.|.
TGTGCCACCTCGGGAGAGGGAGAACCTAATCAGCCCCAGCATTTT
CATSGEGEPNQPQHF
>TRBV10-3|TRBJ2-1|.|.
TGTGCCATCAGTGAGAAGGGACCCGGTGTCAGTGAGCAGTTCTTC
CAISEKGPGVSEQFF
>TRBV6-1|TRBJ2-7|few|TRBD1
TGTGCCAGCAGTGAACGGTGGACAGGGTTTACCTACGAGCAGTACTTC
CASSERWTGFTYEQYF
>TRBV4-2|TRBJ2-5|.|TRBD2
TGTGCCAGCAGCCAAGAATTCGTGGCTAGCGGCGGGCGGGAGACCCAGTACTTC
CASSQEFVASGGRETQYF
>TRBV6-6|TRBJ1-1|.|.
TGTGCCAGCAGTTACTCGAACAGGAACACTGAAGCTTTCTTT
CASSYSNRNTEAFF
>TRBV11-2|TRBJ2-7|.|.
TGTGCCAGCAGCTTAGGTGTTGGCACCTTCTACGAGCAGTACTTC
CASSLGVGTFYEQYF
>TRBV19|TRBJ1-5|.|TRBD1
TGTGCCAGTAGTACCACAGGGGGCAATCAGCCCCAGCATTTT
CASSTTGGNQPQHF
>TRBV7-2|TRBJ1-3|.|.
TGTGCCAGCAGCTTAGGCTGGGCTACGGACTCTGGAAACACCATATATTTT
CASSLGWATDSGNTIYF
>TRBV2|TRBJ2-1|.|.
TGTGCCAGCAGTGACAGGGCCGGAATCAATGAGCAGTTCTTC
CASSDRAGINEQFF
>TRBV28|TRBJ2-3|.|.
TGTGCCAGCAGTTCCCCGGACGGCACAGATACGCAGTATTTT
CASSSPDGTDTQYF
>TRBV5-6|TRBJ2-3|.|.
TGTGCCAGCAGCTTGGCAACCGGCACAGATACGCAGTATTTT
CASSLATGTDTQYF
>TRBV30|TRBJ1-3|.|.
TGTGCCTGGAGTGTAACGGGTTCTGGAAACACCATATATTTT
CAWSVTGSGNTIYF
>TRBV6-1|TRBJ2-1|many|TRBD2
TGTGCCAGCAGTGGCGGGAGTGGCTCTTGGGGACACAATGAGCAGTTCTTC
CASSGGSGSWGHNEQFF
>TRBV7-9|TRBJ1-1|.|.
TGTGCCAGCAGCCCCCTAGACAGGACGAACACTGAAGCTTTCTTT
CASSPLDRTNTEAFF
>TRBV30|TRBJ2-7|many|.
TGTGCCTGGGGCTCCGTGGGCGCAGACGAGCAGTACTTC
CAWGSVGADEQYF
>TRBV25-1|TRBJ1-5|.|.
TGTGCCAGCAGCCGAAGTGGGACACCCTTTGGCAATCAGCCCCAGCATTTT
CASSRSGTPFGNQPQHF
>TRBV10-3|TRBJ2-1|.|TRBD2
TGTGCCATCAGTGAGAAAACTAGCGGTGAGCAGTTCTTC
CAISEKTSGEQFF
>TRBV7-8|TRBJ1-1|.|.
TGTGCCAGCAGCTTAACAGGGACATACCCCCCTGAAGCTTTCTTT
CASSLTGTYPPEAFF
>TRBV7-2|TRBJ2-7|.|TRBD2
TGTGCCAGCAGCTTAGGGGGACTAGCGGGATCCTACGAGCAGTACTTC
CASSLGGLAGSYEQYF
>TRBV28|TRBJ2-3|.|TRBD1
TGTGCCAGCAGAGCTCAGGGGGCTGGCACAGATACGCAGTATTTT
CASRAQGAGTDTQYF
>TRBV11-2|TRBJ2-3|.|.
TGTGCCAGCAGCTTAGGACTTCAGGATACGCAGTATTTT
CASSLGLQDTQYF
>TRBV27|TRBJ1-2|.|.
TGTGCCAGCAGCCGAGAGGTTACCAACTATGGCTACACCTTC
CASSREVTNYGYTF
>TRBV25-1|TRBJ2-7|.|.
TGTGCCAGCACCGAGGGGGGGAACCACGAGCAGTACTTC
CASTEGGNHEQYF
>TRBV27|TRBJ2-7|.|.
TGTGCCAGCAGACAGGGTCAGGGGGGCTCCTACGAGCAGTACTTC
CASRQGQGGSYEQYF
>TRBV7-9|TRBJ2-2|.|TRBD1
TGTGCCAGCAGCCCCCGGACAGGGGGCACCGGGGAGCTGTTTTTT
CASSPRTGGTGELFF
>TRBV5-1|TRBJ1-4|few|TRBD1
TGCGCCAGCAGCCTGGGACAGGGCACCCAAAAACTGTTTTTT
CASSLGQGTQKLFF
>TRBV15|TRBJ2-1|.|TRBD2
TGTGCCACCAGCAGGGGACTAGCGGGATTGCCCTACAATGAGCAGTTCTTC
CATSRGLAGLPYNEQFF
>TRBV4-1|TRBJ2-7|.|.
TGCGCCAGCAGCCCGAGGCAACGGGGAGGTTCCTACGAGCAGTACTTC
CASSPRQRGGSYEQYF
>TRBV7-8|TRBJ2-5|.|TRBD2
TGTGCCAGCAGCTTAGAACGGCGGGAGGGTCCCCAGTACTTC
CASSLERREGPQYF
>TRBV27|TRBJ1-5|.|.
TGTGCCAGCAGTGGACAGTATAGCAATCAGCCCCAGCATTTT
CASSGQYSNQPQHF
>TRBV6-1|TRBJ2-2|.|.
TGTGCCAGCAGCCCAGCGGAGGCCGGGGAGCTGTTTTTT
CASSPAEAGELFF
>TRBV5-6|TRBJ2-3|.|.
TGTGCCAGCAGCCCCGCCGCGAGCACAGATACGCAGTATTTT
CASSPAASTDTQYF
>TRBV6-4|TRBJ1-4|.|TRBD1
TGTGCCAGCAGTGACAGGGGCCCGGGACAGGGAACAACTAATGAAAAACTGTTTTTT
CASSDRGPGQGTTNEKLFF
>TRBV5-1|TRBJ2-5|.|.
TGCGCCAGCAGCTTGTGGGATCAAGAGACCCAGTACTTC
CASSLWDQETQYF
>TRBV7-2|TRBJ2-2|.|TRBD2
TGTGCCAGCAGCACCAGACTAGCGGTTAACACCGGGGAGCTGTTTTTT
CASSTRLAVNTGELFF
>TRBV6-7|TRBJ1-4|.|.
TGTGCCAGCAGTTTCAGGCAGCTTAATGAAAAACTGTTTTTT
CASSFRQLNEKLFF
>TRBV7-3|TRBJ2-2|.|.
TGTGCCAGCAGCTTAATCAGGCAGCCCACCGGGGAGCTGTTTTTT
CASSLIRQPTGELFF
>TRBV29-1|TRBJ2-7|.|.
TGCAGCGTTGAAGGGGCAGCCGACTACGAGCAGTACTTC
CSVEGAADYEQYF
>TRBV5-4|TRBJ2-3|.|.
TGTGCCAGCAGCCCCCGACTAGGAAGCACAGATACGCAGTATTTT
CASSPRLGSTDTQYF
>TRBV5-4|TRBJ2-3|few|.
TGTGCCAGCAGCTTAGACAGCTCAGATACGCAGTATTTT
CASSLDSSDTQYF
>TRBV30|TRBJ2-3|.|.
TGTGCCTGCTACACCATCCAAACAGATACGCAGTATTTT
CACYTIQTDTQYF
>TRBV7-9|TRBJ2-6|.|TRBD1
TGTGCCAGCAGTCAACAGGGGTTTGGGGCCAACGTCCTGACTTTC
CASSQQGFGANVLTF
>TRBV15|TRBJ1-1|.|.
TGTGCCACCAGCAGGGCGCCGAACACTGAAGCTTTCTTT
CATSRAPNTEAFF
>TRBV19|TRBJ1-5|.|TRBD1
TGTGCCAGTAAGACAGGGATTAGCAATCAGCCCCAGCATTTT
CASKTGISNQPQHF
>TRBV5-4|TRBJ2-5|.|TRBD2
TGTGCCAGCAGCTCCCCGACTAGCGTCCAAGAGACCCAGTACTTC
CASSSPTSVQETQYF
>TRBV5-1|TRBJ2-3|.|TRBD2
TGCGCCAGCAGCTTGGAGGGCGGGAGGAATACAGATACGCAGTATTTT
CASSLEGGRNTDTQYF